This entry describes one TCR beta chain. This clone has more than one count but fewer than ten. What antigen it recognizes has not been identified. No qualities accompany the bases; no much larger clone lies one base away. The sample belongs to a study of cytomegalovirus exposure and HLA in healthy donors (dated by TCRdb to about 2017). General notes on the study: According to an earlier analysis of a few hundred of the donors, about 179 million T cells yielded 90 million to 130 million unique TCR beta sequences and more than 250 Gb of sequence data. Roughly 300 gigabases of sequencing data and approximately 80 million unique TCR sequences were included in an early release covering roughly 700 HLA-typed donors. Among the roughly 370 genotyped donors, about 83% belonged to the genetic ancestry cluster associated with self-reported Caucasian donors. The study aimed to test whether signatures of past pathogen exposure could be identified by cataloging public T cell receptors. The T cell repertoires of under 750 subjects were profiled by immunosequencing and related to cytomegalovirus serostatus. In addition to the first cohort of approximately 670 subjects, a separate validation cohort of 120 different subjects was used. High-throughput TCR immunosequencing, statistical association of individual TCRs with disease status, and machine learning were combined to predict cytomegalovirus infection status. A later analysis re-examined previously published TCR beta repertoires from more than 550 donors and added high-resolution HLA genotyping to investigate patterns of TCR occurrence. In the later analysis, no new phenotypic data were used to find candidate immune exposures; instead, reliance was placed on TCR beta sequences and their occurrence across donors. An earlier analysis of several hundred of the donors applied high-throughput TCR beta sequencing to assess whether each TCR beta V gene segment acted as functional or pseudogenic. Donor age, sex, ethnicity and CMV serostatus were compiled together with the repertoire data. In a later genetic analysis, genome-wide SNP genotypes for about three fifths of the 666 donors were used, and that subset was treated as a discovery cohort. Every discovery cohort repertoire had been produced on one sequencing platform. Both class I and class II loci were covered by HLA typing, at four-digit resolution. The number of typed donors differed by locus: roughly 629-640 for A, B, C, DRB1 and DQB1; 500 to 550 for DQA1; 606 for DPA1; and roughly 450 for DPB1. A handful of DR-DQ haplotypes were handled as single units for association and clustering because linkage in the cohort was strong. Among about 400 genotyped donors of the cohort, an average of around 250,000 unique TCR beta nucleotide sequences was sequenced per donor, of which 15% to 20% were non-productive. Broad study findings and their caveats: In a later analysis, HLA-associated TCR beta chains were found to be more clonally expanded and to have lower generation probabilities than equally common non-associated chains. A further reported finding was that TCR beta sequences accurately predicted the HLA-A and HLA-B alleles for most subjects in the first cohort. According to a later analysis, parvovirus B19, influenza, CMV and Epstein-Barr virus appeared linked to several top co-occurrence clusters. Correlated functional status among segregating V segments might be attributable to linkage disequilibrium, but an unknown experimental factor could not be ruled out. A later analysis found that TCR association rates varied across HLA loci, with DRB1 alleles showing the most associated TCRs and HLA-C alleles the fewest. The 87-base-pair reads could not distinguish some IMGT-functional V segments, including TRBV6-2 and TRBV6-3, so those segments were excluded. The cohort was sequenced for TCR beta chains only, and without alpha or paired-chain data the features that could be detected were limited. Strong co-occurrence of HLA alleles, especially DR and DQ, made assigning TCR associations to individual alleles difficult. Because some donors lacked HLA typing at each locus, the association tests relied only on the typed subset. Because counts were too low, more than 15 rarely observed V segments, including chromosome 9 orphons, were left out of the earlier analysis of approximately 500 of the donors. For the cohort, immune exposure information was limited to CMV serostatus. In the study, 150 to 200 TCR beta chains were listed as associated with cytomegalovirus. A later genetic analysis associated a missense DCLRE1C variant with V-gene and J-gene trimming of TCR beta chains, and an independent cohort replicated the association. Across donors, most TCR sequences were observed very rarely, whereas some public TCRs were present in many individuals. Broadly in line with IMGT annotations, most TCR beta V segments showed up in productive rearrangements about 87% or about 30% of the time in an earlier analysis of roughly 590 of the donors. In vitro tests confirmed that a few of the cytomegalovirus-associated TCR beta chains recognize cytomegalovirus antigens. In a later analysis, over 15,000 TCR beta sequences were associated with specific HLA alleles at a false discovery rate of 0.05. Cytomegalovirus status was reported to be diagnosed by the classifier with high specificity and sensitivity in both the original and validation cohorts. In a later analysis, most CMV-associated TCR beta chains were found to appear HLA-restricted, with HLA associations seemingly driven largely by CMV exposure. A group of highly shared sequence variants was considered likely to be a technical artifact of the sequencing pipeline. According to the authors, the approach could potentially be generalized to other disease states and immunological phenotypes. Roughly uniform sequencing depth across donors was assumed in presence/absence analyses, although this assumption may not hold. A later genetic analysis reported fewer N-insertions in productive TCRs among donors in an Asian-associated ancestry cluster than the roughly 700-donor mean.

The cohort consisted of some 730 healthy bone marrow donors. Cohort members were all nominally healthy when sampled, although unrecorded immune exposures were likely present. The donor tested CMV seronegative and was one of the 352 seronegative cohort members. A peripheral blood sample was collected from each donor, and TCR beta sequencing was performed on peripheral blood mononuclear cells. The Qiagen DNeasy Blood Extraction Kit was used to extract genomic DNA from the blood cell samples. The method was the immunoSEQ multiplex PCR assay. For the multiplex PCR, a mixture combining 60 forward primers for TCR Vbeta segments and 13 reverse primers for TCR Jbeta segments was used. The CDR3 region of rearranged TCR beta genes was amplified from genomic DNA by a multiplex PCR assay. The Illumina HiSeq System was used to sequence the amplified TCR beta libraries as 87-base-pair reads. The study's processing was this. A later analysis tallied roughly 80 million unique TCR beta chains across the approximately 670 repertoires, and roughly 11 million of those chains were shared by two or more donors. To remove PCR and sequencing errors, raw reads were error-corrected and collapsed into unique sequences using a nearest-neighbor algorithm that merged closely related sequences. CDR3 sequences were aligned to IMGT reference sequences to assign V, D and J gene segments. For a sequence to be retained, a match of at least six nucleotides to both a V gene segment and a J gene segment was required. Rearrangements were classified as productive when the CDR3 lacked stop codons and remained in frame with V and J, and all other rearrangements were classified as non-productive. Following IMGT convention, CDR3 was defined as the stretch from the second conserved V-encoded cysteine to the conserved J-encoded phenylalanine. The earlier analysis of 587 of the donors excluded sequences that lacked an unambiguous match to a single V gene segment. In an earlier analysis of roughly 600 of the donors, a V segment was called functional when productive rearrangements were above 56.7%, and segregating when the standard deviation between donors exceeded 5%. A statistical classification framework was developed to diagnose cytomegalovirus status using the catalog of TCR beta chain sequences. A later analysis assigned V and J genes by comparing TCR nucleotide sequences with IMGT/GENE-DB human TR gene sequences. The TCRdist pipeline was used in a later analysis to assign CDR3 sequences and most-parsimonious VDJ recombination scenarios. In a later analysis, every TCR beta chain was defined by the combination of its CDR3 amino acid sequence and its V-gene family, and reads without a unique V-gene family were dropped. A later analysis removed roughly 590 highly shared, low-generation-probability nucleotide sequences to deal with suspected cross-contamination and a sequencing artifact. A later analysis calculated a clonal expansion index for each public chain from normalized within-repertoire ranks of inferred template counts. Generation probabilities in a later analysis came from a VDJ recombination model fitted to out-of-frame rearrangements, and those results were checked against IGoR. Hypergeometric tests were used in a later analysis to score TCR-TCR, TCR-HLA and TCR-CMV co-occurrence, with a repertoire-size bias correction applied to the TCR pairs. A later analysis estimated false discovery rates by permuting HLA or CMV assignments 20 times. In a later analysis, co-occurring TCRs were grouped with DBSCAN, and TCRdist sequence similarity was added when clustering was performed within HLA-allele-positive subsets. Co-occurrence clustering excluded repertoires with fewer than 30,000 or more than 120,000 public chains, plus five with anomalous nucleotide sharing. The table comes from immuneACCESS by way of TCRdb, which keeps in-frame sequences with V and J called. Part of the clones is missing from these tables; in studies checked, under half for an unresolved V gene and the rest for unknown reasons. D and trimming come from the DNA, and the V and J calls and clone size come from that table. The sample table shows some 120,000 clones, and 60% to 85% are seen once. The ten largest clonotypes hold about 3.4% of the sample.

Reading from cysteine to phenylalanine, the CDR3 counts 16 amino acids. Only CDR3 DNA remains: 48 bases, in frame from the first base. CDR1 and CDR2, looked up from the germline V gene, are LGHNA and YNFKEQ. Between the V and J ends, shortened by 0 bases and 3 bases respectively, the junction contains 15 bases. The origin of this receptor is a man aged 25-40 years in good health and CMV-seronegative. The V and J segments used are TRBV4-2 and TRBJ2-7; TRBD2 is a weak D gene call, 5 bases matching. The specimen sequenced was PBMCs. The DNA sequence is as follows: TGTGCCAGCAGCCAAGAAGCGAACGGGGTGGGCTACGAGCAGTACTTC. Translated, this is CASSQEANGVGYEQYF.